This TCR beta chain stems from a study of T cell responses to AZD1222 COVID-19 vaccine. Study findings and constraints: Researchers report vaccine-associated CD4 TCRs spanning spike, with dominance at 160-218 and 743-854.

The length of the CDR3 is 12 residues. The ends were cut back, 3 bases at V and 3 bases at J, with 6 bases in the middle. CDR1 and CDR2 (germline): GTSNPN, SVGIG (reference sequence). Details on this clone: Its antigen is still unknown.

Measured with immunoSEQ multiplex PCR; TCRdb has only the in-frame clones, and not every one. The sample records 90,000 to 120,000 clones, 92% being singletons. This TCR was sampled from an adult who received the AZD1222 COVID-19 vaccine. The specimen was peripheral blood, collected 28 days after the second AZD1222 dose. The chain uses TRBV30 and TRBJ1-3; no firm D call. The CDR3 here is CAWRGGGNTIYF. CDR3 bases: TGTGCCTGGAGAGGAGGTGGAAACACCATATATTTT.